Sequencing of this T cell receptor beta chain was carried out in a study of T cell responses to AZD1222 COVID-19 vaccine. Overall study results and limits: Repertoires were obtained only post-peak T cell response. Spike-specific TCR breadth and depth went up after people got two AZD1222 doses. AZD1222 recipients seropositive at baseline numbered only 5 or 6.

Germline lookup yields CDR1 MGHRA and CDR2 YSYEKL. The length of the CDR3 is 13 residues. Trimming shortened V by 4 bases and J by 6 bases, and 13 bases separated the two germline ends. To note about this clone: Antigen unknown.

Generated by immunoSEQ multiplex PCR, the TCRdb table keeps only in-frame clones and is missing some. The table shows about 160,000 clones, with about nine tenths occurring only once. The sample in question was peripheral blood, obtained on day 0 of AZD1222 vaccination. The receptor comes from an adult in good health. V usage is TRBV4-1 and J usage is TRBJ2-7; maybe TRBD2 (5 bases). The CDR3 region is CASSRTIGVEQYF. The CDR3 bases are TGCGCCAGCAGCCGTACTATCGGGGTCGAGCAGTACTTC.